The rows below give T cell receptor beta chains drawn from one sample of a study of shared clonotypes between healthy human individuals. Some clones are missing from TCRdb's copy, which holds only in-frame ones; the method was immunoSEQ multiplex PCR. The table has over a million clones, 75% to 80% seen once. Sequenced sample: memory CD4+ T cells from PBMCs. These TCRs come from a man between 18 and 35 years old in good health. Some clones in this sample may be carry-over from other donors' samples. The conserved cysteine and the conserved F or W are not part of the CDR3 here.

J	V	CDR3
TRBJ2-7	TRBV7-8	ASIAPGQGWHEQY
TRBJ1-5	TRBV2	ASSEWSPYSNQPQH
TRBJ2-7	TRBV2	ASSTGTGGS
TRBJ1-2	TRBV19	ASSPGTANYGYT
TRBJ2-1	TRBV19	ASSSGNYNEQF
TRBJ2-3	TRBV15	ATSRVLAGQGDTQY
TRBJ2-7	TRBV19	ASRVTSGSYEQY
TRBJ1-5	TRBV4-2	ASSQDRQGAYQPQH
TRBJ1-2	TRBV20-1	SATPDVGYT
TRBJ2-5	TRBV5-1	ASNLFGEAGKQY
TRBJ2-1	TRBV10-1	ASSDFQRGSSYNEQF
TRBJ2-7	TRBV6-6	ASSYGGQSEQY
TRBJ1-1	TRBV6-5	ASSSGGRKRDTEAF
TRBJ2-1	TRBV12-5	ASGLWSSGLYNEQF
TRBJ2-1	TRBV4-3	ASSRQRLAGNEQF
TRBJ1-2	TRBV18	ASSAYTGEGYT
TRBJ2-3	TRBV4-1	ASSRQVVADTQY
TRBJ2-2	TRBV5-4	ASSYGQRSTGELF
TRBJ2-3	TRBV15	ATSSGTSGISDTQY
TRBJ1-3	TRBV30	AWSVPGTVGNTIY
TRBJ2-7	TRBV7-3	ASSLTAGGFYEQY
TRBJ1-6	TRBV7-9	ASSTQGRNNSPLH
TRBJ2-7	TRBV18	ASSAAGTGSSYEQY
TRBJ1-1	TRBV4-2	ASSQGGENTEAF
TRBJ2-2	TRBV25-1	ASSARTNTGELF
TRBJ2-1	TRBV10-3	AITGTSGRQF
TRBJ2-2	TRBV29-1	SVLIRQATGELF
TRBJ1-5	TRBV7-2	ASSLGQGSGGNQPQH
TRBJ2-2	TRBV19	ASRRPGATGELF
TRBJ1-2	TRBV5-1	ASSLVGTEGYT
TRBJ1-5	TRBV5-5	ATSPDYSNQPQH
TRBJ2-6	TRBV25-1	ASRPDTRASGANVLT
TRBJ2-3	TRBV11-3	ASSSRQGADTQY
TRBJ2-7	TRBV6-5	ASTLGLASEQY
TRBJ2-1	TRBV4-3	ASSQEVAVLNEQF
TRBJ1-1	TRBV5-1	ARNRDRGSDTEAF
TRBJ2-7	TRBV7-2	ASSFVRGYEQY
TRBJ2-7	TRBV28	ASSFTVYEQY
TRBJ2-3	TRBV5-4	ASSERTSTDTQY
TRBJ1-1	TRBV4-3	ASSPSTGGTEAF
TRBJ2-7	TRBV6-4	ASSDNGQRTIRYEQY
TRBJ2-5	TRBV5-1	ASSLDGPETQY
TRBJ2-7	TRBV7-2	ASSPGLAPTD
TRBJ1-5	TRBV4-3	ASSQDPFQPQH
TRBJ1-4	TRBV5-8	ASNPLRRTEKLF
TRBJ1-1	TRBV5-1	ASSSQSGRLNTEAF
TRBJ2-7	TRBV30	AWSVPPGRHEQY
TRBJ1-5	TRBV28	ASTLGGWSNQPQH
TRBJ1-6	TRBV5-6	ASSLGTEPPLH
TRBJ2-3	TRBV28	ASSPAGTSGTDTQY
TRBJ1-2	TRBV14	ASSQVGGARHGYT
TRBJ2-3	TRBV4-1	ASSQGGRAGTDTQY
TRBJ1-2	TRBV19	ASSILEGASYGYT